Following are 21 T cell receptor beta chains from one sample sequenced in a study of blood T cell repertoires in COVID-19. TCRdb's copy holds only in-frame clones and misses some; the assay was immunoSEQ multiplex PCR. Of roughly 46,000 clones in the sample, more than 75% are singletons; the top ten hold over 8.5%. The sample taken for sequencing was peripheral blood. These receptors came from a man aged 45 to 65 with active COVID-19.

In this sample, this clone turned up once. V usage is TRBV7-2 and J usage is TRBJ2-3; TRBD2 agrees at 10 bases. The CDR3 runs to 16 residues. Germline V gives CDR1 SGHTA, CDR2 FQGNSA. Germline trimming cut 1 base from V and 4 bases from J; bases unmatched to any gene: 5. The CDR3: CASSLVPSGSADTQYF. As DNA, the CDR3 is TGTGCCAGCAGCTTAGTTCCTAGCGGGAGTGCAGATACGCAGTATTTT.

The chain uses TRBV7-3 and TRBJ1-2; 9 bases align to TRBD1. The CDR3 is 15 amino acids. Germline CDR1 is SGHTA and CDR2 is FQGTGA. J lost 7 bases, V lost 0 bases, and 6 bases had no gene match. CDR3 sequence reads: CASSLTPTGGSGYTF. The CDR3 nucleotides are TGTGCCAGCAGCTTAACCCCGACAGGGGGAAGTGGCTACACCTTC.

This chain joins TRBV4-1 and TRBJ2-3; the D gene is possibly TRBD2 (7 bases). V lost 0 bases and J 9 bases, leaving 13 bases between the germline ends. Germline CDR1 is MGHRA and CDR2 is YSYEKL. The CDR3 is 14 residues long. The CDR3 DNA is TGCGCCAGCAGCCAAGATCGTAGGGGGGGAACGCAGTATTTT. Translated, it gives CASSQDRRGGTQYF.

This clone was seen once. This chain connects TRBV10-3 to TRBJ2-7; 10 bases are shared with TRBD1. CDR3 length: 14 amino acids. Germline lookup yields CDR1 ENHRY and CDR2 SYGVKD. Trimming cost V 6 bases and J 2 bases; bases outside gene matches: 4. CDR3 nucleotide sequence: TGTGCCATCAGGGAGACAGGGGGCCCCTACGAGCAGTACTTC. Its protein product is CAIRETGGPYEQYF.

This chain uses TRBV4-1 with TRBJ2-3, with a tentative D call TRBD2 (6 bases). CDR1 is MGHRA, CDR2 YSYEKL, per germline. Trimming cost V 0 bases and J 3 bases, with 13 bases left between them. The CDR3 spans 16 residues. The CDR3 region is CASSQDWGTGTDTQYF. The CDR3 DNA follows: TGCGCCAGCAGCCAAGATTGGGGGACTGGGACAGATACGCAGTATTTT.

This chain joins TRBV19 and TRBJ1-2; TRBD1 aligns across 10 bases. Germline V lookup: CDR1 LNHDA, CDR2 SQIVND (reference sequence). V dropped 6 bases and J dropped 8; count of bases not matched to a gene: 3. The CDR3 extends over 12 amino acids. The CDR3 nucleotides read TGTGCCAGTAGGACAGGGGGCGGAGGCTACACCTTC. This gives the protein CASRTGGGGYTF.

CDR3 protein: CASSQDWTSARDEQFF. Here the CDR3 DNA reads TGTGCCAGCAGCCAAGATTGGACTAGCGCCAGGGATGAGCAGTTCTTC. This rearrangement joins TRBV3-1 (or the pseudogene TRBV3-2) to TRBJ2-1, with 9 bases identical to TRBD2. Losses at the gene ends were 0 bases for V and 8 bases for J; bases not matched to a gene: 8. This CDR3 is 16 amino acids long. Germline assignment: CDR1 LGHDT and CDR2 YNNKEL (reference sequence).

The chain carries TRBV5-1 and TRBJ2-5; 12 nucleotides align to TRBD2. The germline CDR1 and CDR2 sequences are SGHRS and YFSETQ. V lost 2 bases, J lost 5 bases, and 4 bases stayed unmatched. The CDR3 totals 15 residues. This chain's CDR3 is CASSLELAGGETQYF. The CDR3 bases are TGCGCCAGCAGCTTAGAACTAGCGGGGGGTGAGACCCAGTACTTC.

This chain joins TRBV4-3 and TRBJ2-2; D is perhaps TRBD2 (6 bases). Trimming shortened V by 0 bases and J by 7 bases, and 12 bases separated the two germline ends. The CDR3 consists of 15 residues. The V gene's germline CDR1 is LGHNA and CDR2 YSLEER. The CDR3 DNA reads as TGCGCCAGCAGCCAAGAATTAGCGGCGGGCGGGGAGCTGTTTTTT. Amino acid sequence: CASSQELAAGGELFF.

This clone was counted a single time. The J gene is TRBJ2-7, the V gene TRBV7-9; the match to TRBD1 covers 9 bases. This CDR3 comprises 15 residues. Germline V CDR1 and CDR2: SEHNR, FQNEAQ (reference sequence). The J segment lost 4 bases and the V segment lost 4 bases, leaving 8 bases of the junction unmatched. CDR3 nucleotides: TGTGCCAGCAGCTCCGAGGACAGGGGACAGTACGAGCAGTACTTC. Encoded protein: CASSSEDRGQYEQYF.

The chain joins TRBV30 to TRBJ1-6; D gene unclear. This CDR3 has 13 amino acids. The V end was cut by 4 bases, the J end by 13 bases, with 17 bases between. The V gene's germline CDR1 is GTSNPN and CDR2 SVGIG (reference sequence). The CDR3 reads CAWTVSSPPPLHF. CDR3 nucleotides: TGTGCCTGGACCGTATCGTCTCCTCCGCCCCTCCACTTT.

The chain links TRBV7-3 to TRBJ1-1; TRBD1 aligns across 7 bases. CDR3 length equals 12 residues. V was pared by 5 bases and J by 8 bases, with 5 bases of the junction left unmatched. Per germline, CDR1 SGHTA and CDR2 FQGTGA. In nucleotides, the CDR3 is TGTGCCAGCAGCCTTAACAGGGGAGAAGCTTTCTTT. This gives the protein CASSLNRGEAFF.

This chain joins TRBV24-1 and TRBJ1-2, with D possibly TRBD1 on 5 matching bases. V dropped 4 bases and J dropped 2 bases, with 10 bases sitting between them. There are 14 residues in the CDR3. The germline gives CDR1 KGHDR, CDR2 SFDVKD. Here the CDR3 reads CATSEQGLNYGYTF. The DNA for the CDR3 is TGTGCCACCAGTGAGCAGGGACTGAACTATGGCTACACCTTC.

V usage is TRBV7-2 and J usage is TRBJ1-4, with D possibly being TRBD1 (6 bases). The V gene's germline CDR1 is SGHTA and CDR2 FQGNSA. The CDR3 is 13 residues long. Trimming took off 5 bases at V and 7 bases at J, with 11 bases between the two ends. The CDR3 DNA follows: TGTGCCAGCAGCCCACGGACAGCTGAAAAACTGTTTTTT. This sequence encodes CASSPRTAEKLFF.

This clone has more than one count but fewer than ten. This rearrangement joins TRBV2 to TRBJ2-5; TRBD2 matches at 11 bases. Germline values: CDR1 SNHLY, CDR2 FYNNEI. V lost 7 bases, J lost 4 bases, and 8 bases stayed unmatched. CDR3 length equals 15 residues. CDR3: CASTRLAGTLETQYF. CDR3 in DNA: TGTGCCAGCACCCGACTAGCGGGGACTCTAGAGACCCAGTACTTC.

The chain combines TRBV13 with TRBJ1-6, with TRBD1 as a possible D gene (6 bases). Trimming removed 0 bases from V and 5 bases from J, with 8 bases in between. Germline loops: CDR1 PRHDT, CDR2 FYEKMQ (reference sequence). The CDR3 loop spans 15 amino acids. CDR3 region: CASSLGGGDNSPLHF. The CDR3 region has the DNA TGTGCCAGCAGCTTAGGAGGGGGGGATAATTCACCCCTCCACTTT.

The genes are TRBV10-3 and TRBJ2-3, with 7 bases matching TRBD2. The V gene end was trimmed by 4 bases and the J gene end by 0 bases; junction bases not matched to a gene: 4. The CDR3 has 15 residues. Germline V CDR1 and CDR2: ENHRY, SYGVKD. CDR3 DNA: TGTGCCATCAGTGCCCAGGGAGGGAGCACAGATACGCAGTATTTT. Translated, it gives CAISAQGGSTDTQYF.

The V call is TRBV2, the J call TRBJ2-3; 8 bases are shared with TRBD2. CDR3 length equals 17 residues. CDR1 is SNHLY, CDR2 FYNNEI, per germline. V was pared by 7 bases and J by 4 bases, with 16 bases of the junction left unmatched. CDR3 region: CASTGSIAGPSADTQYF. In DNA form, the CDR3 reads TGTGCCAGCACAGGGTCTATAGCGGGACCGTCGGCAGATACGCAGTATTTT.

V is TRBV10-3 and J is TRBJ2-3, with 8 positions matching TRBD2. The ends lost 6 bases at V and 2 bases at J; junction bases unmatched: 7. Germline CDR1 is ENHRY and CDR2 is SYGVKD. CDR3 size: 15 residues. In DNA form, the CDR3 reads TGTGCCATCAGGGAAGCGGGAGAGACCACAGATACGCAGTATTTT. Protein sequence: CAIREAGETTDTQYF.

V and J are TRBV5-1 and TRBJ2-7, with no clear D. The CDR3 consists of 15 residues. Germline CDR1 is SGHRS and CDR2 is YFSETQ. The V gene lost 0 bases and the J gene lost 0 bases, with 10 bases spanning the gap. The CDR3, as DNA: TGCGCCAGCAGCTTGGAGCAGGCGAGCTCCTACGAGCAGTACTTC. It specifies CASSLEQASSYEQYF.

This chain links TRBV28 with TRBJ1-5; 9 positions agree with TRBD1. J lost 9 bases, V lost 5 bases, and 17 bases had no gene match. This CDR3 comprises 17 residues. Germline-derived CDR1 and CDR2 are MDHEN and SYDVKM. CDR3 in amino acids: CASSSLRQGGPPWPQHF. The DNA of the CDR3 is TGTGCCAGCAGTAGCCTGAGACAGGGGGGCCCCCCGTGGCCCCAGCATTTT.